The present entry profiles one T cell receptor beta chain with its context. There are a few counts of this clone. Its antigen target is currently unknown. No qualities accompany the bases; no much larger clone lies one base away. This sample was included in a study of blood T cell repertoires in COVID-19 (dated by TCRdb to 2019 to 2021). With regard to the full study: Samples from collaborators originated in the United States, Italy and Spain and spanned both the acute and convalescent phases of COVID-19. The material from the prospective study consisted of cDNA or gDNA derived from T cells, B-cell-depleted T cells, or PBMCs. Deeply sampled blood TCRbeta repertoires from subjects exposed to, actively infected with, or recovered from COVID-19 were included in the dataset. A freely available public database, intended as a resource for researchers studying the immune response to SARS-CoV-2, is where the repertoires were released. The samples were drawn from the first 160 participants of the ongoing ImmuneRACE study and from some 1,300 subjects provided by 6 global collaborators. Sample metadata almost always included a de-identified subject ID, COVID-19 status, age in years and sex. Where available, HLA class I and class II types were taken from metadata supplied by the sample provider and were not determined by assay-based typing.

One collaborating source in Seattle enrolled patients during active infection and followed them longitudinally through the course of disease. Collaborating institutions collected whole blood in K2EDTA tubes following their own protocols. For TCRbeta analysis, collaborator samples were shipped as frozen whole blood, as isolated PBMCs, or as DNA extracted from either sample type. The junction shows trimming of 2 bases on V and 3 bases on J, and the gene matches do not reach 4 bases of it. Spanning cysteine to phenylalanine, the CDR3 consists of 15 amino acids. Kept here is only the CDR3 DNA, which spans 45 bases and is read in frame from base 1. CDR1 SGHTA and CDR2 FQGTGA are derived from the germline V gene. The paper's findings and limits, for the study overall: The amount of clinical and demographic metadata varied by source and participant and was provided uncurated.

The immunoSEQ Assay, a bias-controlled multiplex PCR, was used to amplify TCRbeta CDR3 regions from genomic DNA. Regarding the original processing steps: Within the assay, amplification of reference gene primers was used to estimate how many nucleated cells each sample contained. Sequence reads were collapsed and filtered to measure the absolute abundance of every unique TCRbeta CDR3 rearrangement. For each sample, productive Simpson clonality was calculated by taking the square root of Simpson's diversity index across productive rearrangements. TCRdb limited this immuneACCESS table to in-frame rearrangements with V and J called. A share of clones is missing; checked studies link under half to unresolved V genes, and the rest is unexplained. V, J and clone size reflect that table, while D and trimming were determined from the DNA. This sample is represented by 150,000 to 200,000 clones; about 85% of them were singletons. Of the sample, almost 6% is held by the ten largest clones.

The specimen was peripheral blood. The receptor was derived from a middle-aged woman with COVID-19, enrolled during active disease. The chain joins TRBV7-3 to TRBJ2-1; TRBD2 agrees with 7 junctional bases. The sequenced DNA is TGTGCCAGCAGCTTAGCGGGGGAGATCTACAATGAGCAGTTCTTC. It codes for CASSLAGEIYNEQFF. Extended through the reference TRBV7-3 and TRBJ2-1 proteins, this CDR3 yields the full variable domain: GAGVSQTPSNKVTEKGKYVELRCDPISGHTALYWYRQSLGQGPEFLIYFQGTGAADDSGLPNDRFFAVRPEGSVSTLKIQRTERGDSAVYLCASSLAGEIYNEQFFGPGTRLTVL.